The sequence of this TCR beta chain was determined in a study of Ad26.COV2.S vaccination and SARS-CoV-2 variants. Study outcomes and limitations: Post-vaccination breadth of spike-specific CD8+ and CD4+ T cell responses was reportedly substantial.

Sample treatment: around 19 received Ad26.COV2.S at low or high dose, single or two shots; about 5 received placebo; per-sample allocation not given. Collection of samples fell on day 63 after the first vaccine or placebo injection. This person who donated was an adult of 18-55 years in Boston. Vaccination employed an Ad26 vector expressing the Wuhan-strain SARS-CoV-2 spike. As for this clone: The antigen is undetermined.

CDR1 is MNHEY, CDR2 SMNVEV, per germline (reference sequence). V shed 6 bases and J shed 2 bases, with 17 bases lying between them. This CDR3 region has 15 residues. Assay used: immunoSEQ multiplex PCR; TCRdb lists only in-frame clones, some missing. Of some 420,000 clones detected, 70% to 90% appear once; the ten largest clones hold less than 4.5%. This chain joins TRBV27 and TRBJ2-7; D gene uncertain. Material: peripheral blood, obtained in a trial of Ad26.COV2.S vaccine versus placebo. The sequence was collected from a person between 18 and 59 years old who received the Ad26.COV2.S COVID-19 vaccine or a placebo. The CDR3 region is CASRRWDATAYEQYF. Written as DNA, the CDR3 is TGTGCCAGCAGAAGGTGGGATGCCACCGCCTACGAGCAGTACTTC.